The 25 T cell receptor beta chains below all came from one sample that was sequenced in a study of T cells in Graves' hyperthyroidism and ophthalmopathy. There were TCR beta CDR3 regions amplified from RNA transcripts. The TCR CDR3 first-round RT-PCR relied on the HTBI primer set. TCRdb fed the multiplex PCR reads into MiXCR, producing one record per CDR3 protein. The data contain 660,000 or so distinct CDR3 sequences, 45% of them seen just once; the ten biggest clones take up under 8%. The specimen sequenced was peripheral blood or thyroid tissue (not recorded which). These receptors originate from an adult man with Graves' disease, either hyperthyroidism or ophthalmopathy (not recorded which).

The chain combines TRBV29-1 with TRBJ1-4; a possible D gene is TRBD1 (5 bases). The germline V gene encodes CDR1 SQVTM and CDR2 ANQGSEA. The CDR3 is 15 residues long. The ends were cut back, 3 bases at V and 7 bases at J, with 18 bases in the middle. CDR3 protein: CSVEGVVGNTEKLFF. CDR3 nucleotides: TGCAGCGTTGAGGGGGTAGTAGGGAACACTGAAAAACTGTTTTTT.

Ten or more counts support this clonotype. This chain connects TRBV7-2 to TRBJ1-4, with no clear D. V lost 3 bases and J 0 bases, leaving 8 bases between the germline ends. This CDR3 region has 15 residues. CDR1 is SGHTA and CDR2 is FQGNSA in the germline V gene. This CDR3 is CASSLLGSTNEKLFF. DNA for the CDR3: TGTGCCAGCAGCTTGCTAGGGTCAACTAATGAAAAACTGTTTTTT.

This rearrangement joins TRBV12-3 or TRBV12-4 to TRBJ1-1; the D gene is possibly TRBD1 (5 bases). The CDR3 loop spans 13 amino acids. V was pared by 1 base and J by 7 bases, with 10 bases between. DNA of the CDR3: TGTGCCAGCAGTTTAGATGGGCAGGGTGAAGCTTTCTTT. It specifies CASSLDGQGEAFF.

A few counts support this clonotype. The chain joins TRBV7-2 to TRBJ1-2, with D possibly TRBD1 on 5 matching bases. The CDR3 totals 15 residues. The V gene lost 1 base and the J gene lost 4 bases, with 13 bases spanning the gap. The germline V gene encodes CDR1 SGHTA and CDR2 FQGNSA. CDR3 nucleotide sequence: TGTGCCAGCAGCTTAGATCGATCGGGGACCTATGGCTACACCTTC. It is translated as CASSLDRSGTYGYTF.

Comments on this clonotype: A much larger clone sits a single nucleotide away, making a read error possible. The final CDR3 position lacks the conserved phenylalanine or tryptophan, pointing to a likely read error. This sequence joins TRBV29-1 and TRBJ1-5, with a possible D match to TRBD1 (5 bases). Germline values: CDR1 SQVTM, CDR2 ANQGSEA. This CDR3 is built from 14 residues. V lost 6 bases and J lost 0, with 12 bases in between. This CDR3 reads CSVSTVNSNQPQHI. CDR3 nucleotide sequence: TGCAGCGTCTCGACAGTTAATAGCAATCAGCCCCAGCATATT.

This clonotype was picked up many times. V usage is TRBV7-2 and J usage is TRBJ1-1; possibly TRBD1 for D (6 bases). The CDR3 length is 14 residues. Germline CDR1 reads SGHTA; CDR2 reads FQGNSA. Trimming stripped 7 bases from V and 1 base from J, with 13 bases between. In DNA, the CDR3 is TGTGCCAGCACCCTCGGACAGCAGAACACTGAAGCTTTCTTT. Its translation: CASTLGQQNTEAFF. Drawing the rest from reference TRBV7-2 and TRBJ1-1, the complete variable domain is GAGVSQSPSNKVTEKGKDVELRCDPISGHTALYWYRQSLGQGLEFLIYFQGNSAPDKSGLPSDRFSAERTGGSVSTLTIQRTQQEDSAVYLCASTLGQQNTEAFFGQGTRLTVV.

This clonotype was seen a few times. The chain employs TRBV19 and TRBJ1-2; TRBD1 matches at 12 bases. Per the germline V gene, CDR1 is LNHDA and CDR2 is SQIVND (reference sequence). V dropped 7 bases and J dropped 4; count of bases not matched to a gene: 7. The CDR3 is 15 amino acids. CDR3: CASTLGQGASYGYTF. The CDR3 DNA follows: TGTGCCAGTACCCTGGGACAGGGGGCCTCCTATGGCTACACCTTC.

The gene calls are TRBV7-2 and TRBJ2-7; D remains unclear. Trimming removed 2 bases from V and 13 bases from J, with 18 bases in between. This CDR3 has 13 amino acids. The germline V gene has CDR1 SGHTA and CDR2 FQGNSA. DNA for the CDR3: TGTGCCAGCAGCTTACTCCCGCCGGCTGGCGGCTACTTC. Translation gives CASSLLPPAGGYF.

The rearrangement uses TRBV12-3 or TRBV12-4 and TRBJ2-5, with D maybe TRBD2 (6 bases). Trimming removed 1 base at V and 7 bases at J, with 10 bases between. The CDR3 is 13 amino acids. In nucleotides, the CDR3 is TGTGCCAGCAGTTTAGGGGCCGGGAGGACCCAGTACTTC. Translating it yields CASSLGAGRTQYF.

This chain joins TRBV2 and TRBJ1-5; a possible D gene is TRBD1 (5 bases). The CDR3 has 15 residues. V was shortened by 0 bases and J by 5 bases, with 11 bases between the two germline ends. Germline values: CDR1 SNHLY, CDR2 FYNNEI. In DNA form, the CDR3 reads TGTGCCAGCAGTGAAGCGGGGGGTAGTTATCAGCCCCAGCATTTT. Protein: CASSEAGGSYQPQHF.

This clonotype was seen at least ten times. V usage is TRBV2 and J usage is TRBJ2-5; D possibly corresponds to TRBD2 (5 bases). Germline CDR1 and CDR2: SNHLY and FYNNEI. The CDR3 has 15 residues. V lost 0 bases to trimming and J lost 2 bases, with 10 bases between them. CDR3 sequence reads: CASSEASARQETQYF. The DNA for the CDR3 is TGTGCCAGCAGTGAAGCTAGCGCCAGACAAGAGACCCAGTACTTC.

The chain uses TRBV2 and TRBJ1-1; weak D call: TRBD1 (5 bases). V shed 5 bases and J shed 0 bases, with 16 bases lying between them. Germline V lookup: CDR1 SNHLY, CDR2 FYNNEI. The CDR3 has 16 residues. CDR3 region: CASSFLGPPMNTEAFF. In DNA form, the CDR3 reads TGTGCCAGCAGTTTCTTGGGGCCACCCATGAACACTGAAGCTTTCTTT.

There are many counts of this clonotype. CDR3: CASRPKANTEAFF. As DNA, the CDR3 is TGTGCCAGCAGACCTAAGGCCAACACTGAAGCTTTCTTT. The chain couples TRBV7-8 to TRBJ1-1, with D uncertain. The CDR3 is made up of 13 amino acids. The V gene lost 6 bases and the J gene lost 2 bases, with 10 bases spanning the gap. CDR1 and CDR2 (germline): SGHVS, FQNEAQ.

This clonotype was found many times. The chain employs TRBV12-3 or TRBV12-4 and TRBJ1-6; 7 nucleotides line up with TRBD1. The CDR3 runs 14 residues. V shed 5 bases and J 8 bases; nucleotides not matched to a gene: 6. The CDR3 DNA is TGTGCCAGCAGTGACCGGGACAGCTATTCACCCCTCCACTTT. This gives the protein CASSDRDSYSPLHF.

V is TRBV6-6 and J is TRBJ1-4; D unresolved. The germline CDR1 and CDR2 sequences are MNHNY and SVGAGI (reference sequence). This CDR3 contains 15 residues. V lost 5 bases and J 4 bases, leaving 14 bases between the germline ends. The DNA for the CDR3 is TGTGCCAGCAGTGAGAGGCGTTACGGTAATGAAAAACTGTTTTTT. Protein product: CASSERRYGNEKLFF.

This clonotype was seen repeatedly, ten times or more. The V call is TRBV15, the J call TRBJ1-6; D remains ambiguous. V lost 3 bases to trimming and J lost 5 bases, with 11 bases between them. Germline CDR1 and CDR2: LNHNV and YYDKDF (reference sequence). This CDR3 is 15 amino acids long. CDR3 loop: CATSRGGFDNSPLHF. The CDR3 coding sequence is TGTGCCACCAGCAGGGGTGGTTTCGATAATTCACCCCTCCACTTT.

V gene TRBV18 combines with J gene TRBJ1-6, with a weak D call TRBD1 (6 bases). The CDR3 sequence is 13 residues long. Trimming took off 7 bases at V and 10 bases at J, with 14 bases between the two ends. CDR1 and CDR2 from the germline V gene are KGHSH and LQKENI. In nucleotides, the CDR3 is TGTGCCAGCTTGGAACAGGGAGGCTCACCCCTCCACTTT. Its translation: CASLEQGGSPLHF.

This clonotype showed up just a few times. The chain carries TRBV28 and TRBJ1-1; D may be TRBD1 (5 bases). Germline loops: CDR1 MDHEN, CDR2 SYDVKM. The V end was cut by 6 bases, the J end by 3 bases, with 17 bases between. This CDR3 spans 15 amino acids. The DNA for the CDR3 is TGTGCCAGCAGCCCGGGGGGGATGGTATACACTGAAGCTTTCTTT. This translates into CASSPGGMVYTEAFF.

This clonotype was seen a single time. The chain uses TRBV15 and TRBJ1-6; 12 nucleotides align to TRBD1. Germline assignment: CDR1 LNHNV and CDR2 YYDKDF (reference sequence). The CDR3 contains 16 residues. V shed 5 bases, J shed 6 bases, and the junction held 5 bases outside the gene matches. The CDR3 nucleotides are TGTGCCACCAGCGTGGGACAGGGGGCTACTAATTCACCCCTCCACTTT. Translated, it gives CATSVGQGATNSPLHF. The full variable domain, completed using reference TRBV15 and TRBJ1-6, is DAMVIQNPRYQVTQFGKPVTLSCSQTLNHNVMYWYQQKSSQAPKLLFHYYDKDFNNEADTPDNFQSRRPNTSFCFLDIRSPGLGDTAMYLCATSVGQGATNSPLHFGNGTRLTVT.

This clonotype was detected many times. The chain carries TRBV7-8 and TRBJ1-6, with a possible D match to TRBD1 (5 bases). This CDR3 spans 14 amino acids. CDR1 is SGHVS and CDR2 is FQNEAQ in the germline V gene. The ends were cut back, 1 base at V and 9 bases at J, with 10 bases in the middle. CDR3 sequence reads: CASSLVAGGSPLHF. The DNA for the CDR3 is TGTGCCAGCAGCTTAGTAGCCGGGGGTTCACCCCTCCACTTT.

This clonotype was counted ten times or more. This sequence joins TRBV7-9 and TRBJ2-7; weak D call: TRBD1 (7 bases). The V gene lost 3 bases and the J gene lost 5 bases, with 17 bases spanning the gap. CDR1 is SEHNR, CDR2 FQNEAQ, per germline (reference sequence). This CDR3 region has 15 residues. The CDR3 DNA is TGTGCCAGCAGCTTTGCCTCGGAGGGGGCCCACGAGCAGTACTTC. Amino acid sequence: CASSFASEGAHEQYF.

This clonotype was observed at least ten times. CDR3 sequence reads: CSVEGTDNYGYTF. CDR3 coding DNA: TGCAGCGTTGAAGGAACAGACAACTATGGCTACACCTTC. The gene calls are TRBV29-1 and TRBJ1-2; D gene uncertain. V was shortened by 1 base and J by 2 bases, with 8 bases between the two germline ends. The CDR3 totals 13 residues. In germline, CDR1 is SQVTM, CDR2 ANQGSEA.

As to this clonotype: The missing conserved phenylalanine or tryptophan at the end of this CDR3 makes a read error likely. Because the CDR3's place on the DNA is in doubt, the DNA is left out and the CDR3 is given as listed by TCRdb. The genes are TRBV29-1 and TRBJ1-1. The V gene's germline CDR1 is SQVTM and CDR2 ANQGSEA. 10 amino acids form the CDR3, both terminal residues included. The CDR3 is CSAGIFGANY.

The genes are TRBV11-2 and TRBJ2-7; 7 bases are shared with TRBD1. CDR3 length: 15 residues. The V segment lost 2 bases and the J segment 2 bases; nucleotides outside the gene matches: 6. CDR1 and CDR2 from the germline V gene are SGHAT and FQNNGV. CDR3 sequence: CASSLMGQGAYEQYF. The CDR3 nucleotides are TGTGCCAGCAGCTTAATGGGTCAGGGGGCCTACGAGCAGTACTTC.

The V call is TRBV2, the J call TRBJ2-7; D possibly uses TRBD1 or TRBD2 (5 bases each). Germline values: CDR1 SNHLY, CDR2 FYNNEI. The CDR3 spans 13 residues. The V end was cut by 8 bases, the J end by 2 bases, with 13 bases between. The CDR3 protein is CASGGTGTYEQYF. In nucleotides, the CDR3 is TGTGCCAGCGGGGGAACGGGGACCTACGAGCAGTACTTC.